This entry lists 14 T cell receptor beta chains sequenced from one sample in a study of shared clonotypes between healthy human individuals. Sequencing used immunoSEQ multiplex PCR; TCRdb keeps in-frame clones, though not all of them. The sample shows around 1.5 million clones, under 99% of them seen only once. Sequencing input: naive CD4+ T cells sorted from blood. As to subset: CD45RA+ positively selected. The source of these receptors is a young man in good health.

This chain connects TRBV28 to TRBJ2-3; 7 bases line up with TRBD2. Trimming took 6 bases from V and 6 from J; bases not matched to a gene: 9. The CDR3 runs to 14 residues. Per germline, CDR1 MDHEN and CDR2 SYDVKM. CDR3 DNA sequence: TGTGCCAGCAGCGAGACTAGCAGGAAGGATACGCAGTATTTT. Translation: CASSETSRKDTQYF.

The chain has TRBV5-6 and TRBJ2-1; the D call may be TRBD1 or TRBD2 (6 bases each). Deletions cut 3 bases from V and 6 bases from J, with 19 bases between. This CDR3 spans 16 amino acids. Germline CDR1 reads SGHDT; CDR2 reads YYEEEE. CDR3 DNA: TGTGCCAGCAGCTGGGGGGCGGGGAAAGGGGCCAATGAGCAGTTCTTC. It yields the protein CASSWGAGKGANEQFF.

About this clone itself: Other DNA sequences in this specimen translate into the identical CDR3. The V gene is TRBV18, the J gene TRBJ2-3; 11 positions agree with TRBD2. Trimming cost V 3 bases and J 3 bases; bases outside gene matches: 2. CDR3 size: 15 residues. Per germline, CDR1 KGHSH and CDR2 LQKENI. CDR3 region: CASSPLAGGTDTQYF. The CDR3 bases are TGTGCCAGCTCACCCCTAGCGGGAGGTACAGATACGCAGTATTTT.

The rearrangement links TRBV9 to TRBJ2-3, with D tentatively TRBD2 (5 bases). The ends were cut back, 8 bases at V and 5 bases at J, with 24 bases in the middle. The CDR3 totals 16 residues. Germline V gene lookup returns CDR1 SGDLS and CDR2 YYNGEE. CDR3 nucleotides: TGTGCCAGTTCGGGCGCGAGGGAAAGGATGAGAGATACGCAGTATTTT. Its protein is CASSGARERMRDTQYF.

This sequence joins TRBV19 and TRBJ1-1; 7 nucleotides line up with TRBD1. The CDR3 length is 15 residues. Losses at the gene ends were 4 bases for V and 5 bases for J; bases not matched to a gene: 10. Germline CDR1 LNHDA, CDR2 SQIVND (reference sequence). The CDR3 nucleotides read TGTGCCAGTAGTAGCCCAGGGGGAGGGAGGACTGAAGCTTTCTTT. Residues: CASSSPGGGRTEAFF.

The chain employs TRBV20-1 and TRBJ1-4, with D uncertain. The CDR3 loop spans 11 amino acids. Between the trimmed V and J ends, which lost 4 bases and 8 bases, there was a span of 8 bases. Germline V gene sequence: CDR1 DFQATT, CDR2 SNEGSKA (reference sequence). For the CDR3, the DNA is TGCAGTGCTAACGGGGTCGAAAAACTGTTTTTT. It translates to CSANGVEKLFF.

V usage is TRBV6-1 and J usage is TRBJ1-5; D unclear. Looked up from germline, CDR1 is MNHNS and CDR2 is SASEGT. Trimming shortened V by 8 bases and J by 0 bases, and 11 bases separated the two germline ends. CDR3 size: 14 residues. CDR3 loop: CASEREFSNQPQHF. The CDR3 DNA sequence: TGTGCCAGCGAACGGGAGTTTAGCAATCAGCCCCAGCATTTT.

The chain carries TRBV6-5 and TRBJ1-2; D ambiguous. Per the germline V gene, CDR1 is MNHEY and CDR2 is SVGAGI. This CDR3 contains 10 residues. The germline V and J ends were trimmed by 5 bases and 5 bases, with 3 bases remaining between them. CDR3 nucleotide sequence: TGTGCCAGCAGTCATTATGGCTACACCTTC. It codes for CASSHYGYTF.

The J gene is TRBJ1-5, the V gene TRBV14; D is unresolved. The CDR3 length is 16 residues. Per germline, CDR1 SGHDN and CDR2 FVKESK. V was pared by 1 base and J by 0 bases, with 10 bases between. The CDR3 is CASSQGYPGSNQPQHF. In nucleotides, the CDR3 is TGTGCCAGCAGCCAAGGGTACCCGGGTAGCAATCAGCCCCAGCATTTT.

The chain combines TRBV7-9 with TRBJ2-2, with D tentatively TRBD1 (5 bases). Trimming shortened V by 4 bases and J by 5 bases, and 11 bases separated the two germline ends. Per the germline V gene, CDR1 is SEHNR and CDR2 is FQNEAQ (reference sequence). The length of the CDR3 is 14 residues. The CDR3 loop reads CASSSRRVTGELFF. Written as DNA, the CDR3 is TGTGCCAGCAGCTCTCGCAGGGTTACCGGGGAGCTGTTTTTT.

Regarding this clone: Other nucleotide sequences from this sample produce the same CDR3. J is TRBJ1-1 and V is TRBV2; D is ambiguous. Trimming pared 0 bases from V and 0 bases from J, leaving 2 bases between. The CDR3 has 13 residues. From germline, CDR1 is SNHLY and CDR2 FYNNEI. The CDR3 DNA reads TGTGCCAGCAGTGAAGCCATGAACACTGAAGCTTTCTTT. It specifies CASSEAMNTEAFF.

Details on this clone: Other DNA sequences from this sample encode an identical CDR3 as well. The chain employs TRBV18 and TRBJ2-7, with 11 bases identical to TRBD2. The germline V gene has CDR1 KGHSH and CDR2 LQKENI. The junction had 4 bases not matched to a gene; V was cut back by 3 bases and J by 3 bases. This CDR3 contains 15 residues. The CDR3: CASSPGTSGNYEQYF. CDR3 in DNA: TGTGCCAGCTCACCGGGGACTAGCGGAAACTACGAGCAGTACTTC.

The gene calls are TRBV6-4 and TRBJ1-2; D not certain. CDR1 MRHNA and CDR2 SNTAGT come from the germline V gene. This CDR3 region has 15 residues. V was cut by 6 bases and J by 0 bases, with 14 bases left in between. CDR3 region: CASSAAVSSNYGYTF. The CDR3 DNA reads TGTGCCAGCAGCGCTGCTGTCAGCTCTAACTATGGCTACACCTTC.

The chain combines TRBV7-2 with TRBJ1-4, with D perhaps matching TRBD1 (6 bases). Germline V gene sequence: CDR1 SGHTA, CDR2 FQGNSA. V was shortened by 5 bases and J by 6 bases, with 13 bases between the two germline ends. The CDR3 totals 14 residues. The CDR3 loop is CASSVTGTHEKLFF. Written as DNA, the CDR3 is TGTGCCAGCAGCGTTACCGGGACACATGAAAAACTGTTTTTT.